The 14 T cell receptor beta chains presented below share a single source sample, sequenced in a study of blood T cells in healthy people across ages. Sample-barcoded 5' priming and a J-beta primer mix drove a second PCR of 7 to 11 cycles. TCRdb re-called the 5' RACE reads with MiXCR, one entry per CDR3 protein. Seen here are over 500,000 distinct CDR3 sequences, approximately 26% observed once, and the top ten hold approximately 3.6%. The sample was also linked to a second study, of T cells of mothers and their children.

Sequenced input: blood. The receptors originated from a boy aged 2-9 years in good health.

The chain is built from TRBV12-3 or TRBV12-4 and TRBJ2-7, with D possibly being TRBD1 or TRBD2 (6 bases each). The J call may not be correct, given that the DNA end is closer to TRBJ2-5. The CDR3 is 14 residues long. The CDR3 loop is CASSFGGPEETQYF. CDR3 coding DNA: TGTGCCAGCAGTTTTGGGGGGCCGGAGGAGACCCAGTACTTC.

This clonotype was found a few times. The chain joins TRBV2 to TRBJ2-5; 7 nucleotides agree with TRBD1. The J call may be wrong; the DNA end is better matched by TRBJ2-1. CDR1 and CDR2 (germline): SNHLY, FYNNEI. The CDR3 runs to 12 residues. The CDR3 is CASSVGQHEQFF. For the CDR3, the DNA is TGTGCCAGCAGCGTGGGACAGCATGAGCAGTTCTTC.

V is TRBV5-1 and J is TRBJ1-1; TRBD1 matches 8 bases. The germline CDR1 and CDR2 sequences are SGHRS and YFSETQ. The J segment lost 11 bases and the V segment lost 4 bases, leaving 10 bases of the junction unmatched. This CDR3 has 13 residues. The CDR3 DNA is TGCGCCAGCAGCACCGGACAGGGACGACGGGCTTTCTTT. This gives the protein CASSTGQGRRAFF.

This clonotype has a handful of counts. This CDR3 is CASRQHPGGKNIQYF. CDR3 DNA sequence: TGTGCCAGCAGGCAGCACCCCGGGGGCAAAAACATTCAGTACTTC. This chain uses TRBV9 with TRBJ2-4; TRBD2 might be the D (6 bases). Germline V lookup: CDR1 SGDLS, CDR2 YYNGEE. The CDR3 contains 15 residues. Trimming took off 5 bases at V and 3 bases at J, with 15 bases between the two ends.

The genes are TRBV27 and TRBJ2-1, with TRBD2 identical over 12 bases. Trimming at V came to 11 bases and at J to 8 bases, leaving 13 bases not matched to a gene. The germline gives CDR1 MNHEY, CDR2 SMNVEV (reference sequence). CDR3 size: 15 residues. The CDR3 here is CAPQPLAGGSHEQFF. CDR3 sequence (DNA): TGTGCCCCACAACCACTAGCGGGAGGTTCCCATGAGCAGTTCTTC.

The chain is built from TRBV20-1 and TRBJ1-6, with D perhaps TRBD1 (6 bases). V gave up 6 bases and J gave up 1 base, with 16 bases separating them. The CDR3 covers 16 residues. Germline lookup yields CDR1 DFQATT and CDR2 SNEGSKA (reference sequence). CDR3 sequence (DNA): TGCAGTGCACGGGGGCACCCGGGGTCCTATAATTCACCCCTCCACTTT. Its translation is CSARGHPGSYNSPLHF.

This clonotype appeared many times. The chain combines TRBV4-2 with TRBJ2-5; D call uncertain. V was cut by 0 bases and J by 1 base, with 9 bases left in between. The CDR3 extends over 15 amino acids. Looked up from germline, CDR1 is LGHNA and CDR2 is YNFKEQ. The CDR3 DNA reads TGTGCCAGCAGCCAAGATCTTTTCGGCCAAGAGACCCAGTACTTC. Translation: CASSQDLFGQETQYF.

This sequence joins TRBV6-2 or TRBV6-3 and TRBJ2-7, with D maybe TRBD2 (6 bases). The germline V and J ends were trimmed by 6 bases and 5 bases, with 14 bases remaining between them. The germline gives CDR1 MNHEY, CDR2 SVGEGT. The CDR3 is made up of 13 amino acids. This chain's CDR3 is CASSRGTPNEQYF. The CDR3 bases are TGTGCCAGCAGCCGCGGGACGCCTAACGAGCAGTACTTC.

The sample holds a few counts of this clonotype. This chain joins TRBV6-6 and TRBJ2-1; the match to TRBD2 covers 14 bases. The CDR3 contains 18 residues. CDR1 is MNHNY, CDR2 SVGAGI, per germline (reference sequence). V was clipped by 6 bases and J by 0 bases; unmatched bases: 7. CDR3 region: CASSPGLAGASSYNEQFF. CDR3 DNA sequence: TGTGCCAGCAGCCCGGGACTAGCGGGGGCGAGCTCCTACAATGAGCAGTTCTTC.

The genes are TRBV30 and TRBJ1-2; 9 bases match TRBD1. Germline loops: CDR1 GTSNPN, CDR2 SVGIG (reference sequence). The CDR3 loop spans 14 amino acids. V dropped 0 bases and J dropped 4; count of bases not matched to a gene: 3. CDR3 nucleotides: TGTGCCTGGAGTGTACCGGGACAGGGCTATGGCTACACCTTC. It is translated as CAWSVPGQGYGYTF.

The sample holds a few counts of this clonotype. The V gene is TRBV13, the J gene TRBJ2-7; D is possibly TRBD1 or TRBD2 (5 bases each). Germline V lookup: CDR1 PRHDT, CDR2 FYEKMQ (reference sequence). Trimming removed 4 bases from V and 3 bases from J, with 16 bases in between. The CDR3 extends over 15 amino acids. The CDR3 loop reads CASSSTGTPDYEQYF. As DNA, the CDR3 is TGTGCCAGCAGCTCCACCGGGACGCCCGACTACGAGCAGTACTTC. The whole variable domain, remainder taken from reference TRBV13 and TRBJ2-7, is AAGVIQSPRHLIKEKRETATLKCYPIPRHDTVYWYQQGPGQDPQFLISFYEKMQSDKGSIPDRFSAQQFSDYHSELNMSSLELGDSALYFCASSSTGTPDYEQYFGPGTRLTVT.

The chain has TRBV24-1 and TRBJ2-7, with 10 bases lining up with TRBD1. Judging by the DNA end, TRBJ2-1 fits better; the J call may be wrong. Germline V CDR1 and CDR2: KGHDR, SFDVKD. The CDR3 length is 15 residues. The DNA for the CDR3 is TGTGCCACCAGTGATTTGCGGACAGGGGGTAGTGAGCAGTTCTTC. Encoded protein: CATSDLRTGGSEQFF.

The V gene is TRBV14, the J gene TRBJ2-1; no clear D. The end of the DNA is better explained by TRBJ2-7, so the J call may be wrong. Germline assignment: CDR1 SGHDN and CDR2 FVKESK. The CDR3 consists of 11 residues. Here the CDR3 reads CASSQSDEQYF. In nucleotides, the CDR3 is TGTGCCAGCAGCCAGTCTGACGAGCAGTACTTC.

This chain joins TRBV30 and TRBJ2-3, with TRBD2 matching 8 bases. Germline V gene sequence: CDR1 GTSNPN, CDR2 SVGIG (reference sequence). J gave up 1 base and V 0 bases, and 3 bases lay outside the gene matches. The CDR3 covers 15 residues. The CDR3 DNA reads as TGTGCCTGGAGTGTAGGTAGCGGGGGCACAGATACGCAGTATTTT. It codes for CAWSVGSGGTDTQYF.